Below, one TCR beta chain is given with its context. Its target is unknown. Blood was sampled at baseline, cycle 4 day 1, and cycle 7 day 1. Data came from immunoSEQ multiplex PCR; TCRdb stores just in-frame clones and leaves some out. The repertoire holds 42,000 or so clones, with 80% to 90% as singletons. This sample is part of a study of OX40 agonist ivuxolimab in advanced cancers. Whole-study context: Patients received ivuxolimab, an intravenous treatment, every 2 weeks at 0.01 to 10 mg/kg. Hepatocellular carcinoma, melanoma, renal cell or head and neck cancer was diagnosed in the dose-escalation patients. Whole-study findings and limits: Clonal expansion was seen in CD4+ and CD8+ blood T cells by week 6 at 0.1 to 3.0 mg/kg.

CDR3 length: 15 residues. V lost 2 bases, J lost 1 base, and 11 bases lay in between. Germline values: CDR1 ENHRY, CDR2 SYGVKD. V is TRBV10-3 and J is TRBJ1-1, with TRBD1 as a possible D gene (6 bases). This receptor was identified in an adult with an advanced solid tumor such as melanoma, head and neck, liver or kidney cancer. Source: CD4+ or CD8+ T cells sorted from blood, taken in a trial of the OX40 agonist ivuxolimab. This CDR3 is CAISERGGQNTEAFF. The CDR3 region has the DNA TGTGCCATCAGTGAGAGGGGGGGACAGAACACTGAAGCTTTCTTT.